The 8 T cell receptor beta chains reported below all come from one sample, sequenced in a study of T cells in Graves' hyperthyroidism and ophthalmopathy. Amplified regions were TCR beta CDR3 sequences from RNA transcripts. The HTBI primer set was used in a first-round RT-PCR of the TCR CDR3. MiXCR, applied by TCRdb to the multiplex PCR reads, yields one record per CDR3 protein. Among roughly 630,000 distinct CDR3 sequences listed, about 15% were seen once. The sample was blood. The receptors come from a woman under 40 with Graves' hyperthyroidism.

This clonotype was seen only a few times. The genes are TRBV9 and TRBJ2-3; D call uncertain. V shed 3 bases and J shed 4 bases, with 3 bases lying between them. Germline V lookup: CDR1 SGDLS, CDR2 YYNGEE. This CDR3 region has 11 residues. The chain's CDR3 is CASSGSDTQYF. The CDR3 DNA follows: TGTGCCAGCAGCGGTTCAGATACGCAGTATTTT.

As regards this clonotype: This may arise from a read error, as a much more abundant clone is one base away. This chain uses TRBV29-1 with TRBJ2-1, with a possible D match to TRBD2 (6 bases). Trimming pared 6 bases from V and 5 bases from J, leaving 17 bases between. CDR1 is SQVTM and CDR2 is ANQGSEA in the germline V gene. This CDR3 contains 14 residues. CDR3 region: CSVEEWEVNNEQFF. The DNA for the CDR3 is TGCAGCGTCGAGGAGTGGGAGGTTAACAATGAGCAGTTCTTC.

Concerning this clonotype: A much larger clone lies one base from this, so it may be a read error. Lacking the conserved final phenylalanine or tryptophan, this CDR3 likely reflects a read error. The chain uses TRBV9 and TRBJ2-7; D gene uncertain. V lost 0 bases and J 0 bases, leaving 7 bases between the germline ends. Per germline, CDR1 SGDLS and CDR2 YYNGEE. The CDR3 totals 14 residues. The CDR3 loop reads CASSVEGDSYEQYL. CDR3 DNA sequence: TGTGCCAGCAGCGTAGAAGGAGACTCCTACGAGCAGTACCTC.

This clonotype was counted many times. V gene TRBV7-9 combines with J gene TRBJ2-7; TRBD2 agrees at 10 bases. Germline CDR1 SEHNR, CDR2 FQNEAQ (reference sequence). J gave up 6 bases and V 5 bases, and 4 bases lay outside the gene matches. The CDR3 sequence is 13 residues long. DNA for the CDR3: TGTGCCAGCAGCCCCGGGACTAGCGCCGAGCAGTACTTC. Protein sequence: CASSPGTSAEQYF.

This clonotype was recorded many times. The chain has TRBV28 and TRBJ1-5, with TRBD1 matching over 8 bases. The CDR3 loop spans 17 amino acids. CDR1 is MDHEN, CDR2 SYDVKM, per germline. J gave up 2 bases and V 10 bases, and 16 bases lay outside the gene matches. The chain's CDR3 is CATLRAGGAQGNQPQHF. The CDR3 bases are TGTGCCACCCTGAGGGCAGGGGGCGCTCAGGGCAATCAGCCCCAGCATTTT.

This clonotype has a count of ten or more. The V and J genes are TRBV12-3 or TRBV12-4 and TRBJ2-7; 7 bases line up with TRBD1. CDR3 length equals 12 residues. Trimming cost V 6 bases and J 6 bases; bases outside gene matches: 5. The CDR3 nucleotides read TGTGCCAGCAGGAAACAGGGGTTCGAGCAGTACTTC. It codes for CASRKQGFEQYF.

The chain employs TRBV10-3 and TRBJ2-2; the match to TRBD2 covers 8 bases. The CDR3 spans 15 residues. With V trimmed by 6 bases and J by 2 bases, 5 bases remained unmatched. Germline CDR1 and CDR2: ENHRY and SYGVKD. This CDR3 is CAISGTSPNTGELFF. The CDR3 coding sequence is TGTGCCATCAGCGGGACTAGTCCAAACACCGGGGAGCTGTTTTTT.

This clonotype came up a few times. The CDR3 coding sequence is TGCAGTGCTAGAGATACCCGGGCTAGCGGGAGGGAAGACACAGATACGCAGTATTTT. Its protein is CSARDTRASGREDTDTQYF. The V and J genes are TRBV20-1 and TRBJ2-3; 12 bases agree with TRBD2. Losses at the gene ends were 0 bases for V and 2 bases for J; bases not matched to a gene: 12. This CDR3 is built from 19 residues. CDR1 and CDR2 from the germline V gene are DFQATT and SNEGSKA (reference sequence).